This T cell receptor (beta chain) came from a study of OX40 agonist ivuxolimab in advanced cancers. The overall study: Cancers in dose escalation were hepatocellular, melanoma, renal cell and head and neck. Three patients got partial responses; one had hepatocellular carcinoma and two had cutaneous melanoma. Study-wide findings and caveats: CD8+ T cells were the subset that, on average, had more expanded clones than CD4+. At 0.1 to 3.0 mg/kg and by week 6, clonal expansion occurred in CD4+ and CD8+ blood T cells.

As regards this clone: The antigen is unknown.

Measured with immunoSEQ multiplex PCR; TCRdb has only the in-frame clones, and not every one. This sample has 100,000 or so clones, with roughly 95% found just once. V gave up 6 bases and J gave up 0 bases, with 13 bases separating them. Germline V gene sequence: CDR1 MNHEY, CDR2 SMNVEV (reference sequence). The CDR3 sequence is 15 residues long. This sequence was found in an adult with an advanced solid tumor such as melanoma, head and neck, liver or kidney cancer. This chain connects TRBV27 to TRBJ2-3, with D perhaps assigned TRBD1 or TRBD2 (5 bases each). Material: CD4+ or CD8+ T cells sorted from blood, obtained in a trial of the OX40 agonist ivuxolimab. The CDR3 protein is CASSVRDPSTDTQYF. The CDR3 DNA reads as TGTGCCAGCAGCGTCAGGGACCCTAGCACAGATACGCAGTATTTT.